Sequencing of this T cell receptor beta chain was carried out in a study of cytomegalovirus exposure and HLA in healthy donors. The wider study: Prior work identified some 120 million unique TCR beta sequences in roughly 180 million T cells.

A note on this clone: Its antigen remains unidentified.

The PCR had 60 Vbeta and 13 Jbeta primers. Produced via immunoSEQ multiplex PCR; TCRdb's table is partial and in-frame only. The sample holds 97,000 or so clones, approximately 9% seen once. Study-level findings and limits: Within a later analysis, the majority of CMV-associated TCR beta chains appeared HLA-restricted. A few CMV-associated chains proved CMV antigen-specific in vitro.

The TCR was taken from a man between 50 and 59 years old in good health and CMV-seropositive. Input material: PBMCs.

Written as DNA, the CDR3 is TGCGCCAGCAGCTTGGAGGGGCCGAACTACGAGCAGTACTTC. It encodes CASSLEGPNYEQYF. The chain combines TRBV5-1 with TRBJ2-7, with D possibly TRBD1 on 5 matching bases. The CDR3 totals 14 residues. CDR1 and CDR2 from the germline V gene are SGHRS and YFSETQ. V gave up 0 bases and J gave up 3 bases, with 10 bases separating them.